This entry is about one TCR beta chain. Its antigen remains unknown. These data originate in a study of T cells expressing NK-cell markers. Study-wide context: Source material for TCR beta repertoires consisted of sorted CD3+CD56+NKG2C+, CD3+CD56+NKG2C- and CD3+CD56-NKG2C+ T cells. Points from the study as a whole: HCMV specificity of the expanded NKG2C+ T cell clones stayed unclear. Top CD8+ clonotypes included the dominant CD3+CD56+NKG2C+ clonotypes in 5 or 6 donors.

As the method of synthesis, 5'RACE template switching with UMIs yielded TCR beta cDNA. After re-calling the 5' RACE reads, TCRdb lists one entry per CDR3 protein, DNA absent. The repertoire table contains 350,000 to 450,000 distinct CDR3 sequences. The origin of this receptor is a man aged 18-69 years in good health. Source material: blood T cells: a sorted CD56 or NKG2C T cell subset, CD4+ or CD8+ T cells, or bulk PBMC T cells (not recorded which).

CDR3 loop: CASSVGQGGWNTEAFF. The V call is TRBV9, the J call TRBJ1-1; absent DNA, TCRdb's TRBD1 call cannot be checked. Germline V gene lookup returns CDR1 SGDLS and CDR2 YYNGEE. This CDR3 spans 16 amino acids. Together with reference TRBV9 and TRBJ1-1, the CDR3 gives the full variable domain: DSGVTQTPKHLITATGQRVTLRCSPRSGDLSVYWYQQSLDQGLQFLIQYYNGEERAKGNILERFSAQQFPDLHSELNLSSLELGDSALYFCASSVGQGGWNTEAFFGQGTRLTVV.